Included here is one T cell receptor (beta chain) sequence, with context. This record comes from a study of blood T cell repertoires in COVID-19. Study processing details: By means of reference gene primer amplification, nucleated cell counts were estimated. Sequencing used immunoSEQ multiplex PCR; TCRdb keeps in-frame clones, though not all of them. That table supplies the V and J calls and clone size; D and trimming were determined from the DNA. Among 250,000 to 350,000 clones listed, roughly 89% were seen once. The germline V gene encodes CDR1 MRHNA and CDR2 SNTAGT. V lost 6 bases and J 4 bases, leaving 17 bases between the germline ends. The CDR3 is 15 amino acids. Adults between roughly 18 and 90 years of age took part from some 25 US areas. Cohorts were assigned according to the clinical history that participants reported.

This TCR came from a woman in her late teens or twenties with acute COVID-19. The rearrangement uses TRBV6-4 and TRBJ2-3, with D maybe TRBD2 (6 bases). Sequenced sample: PBMCs or T cells enriched from blood (not recorded which). The CDR3 protein is CASSHGPGGADTQYF. The CDR3 DNA is TGTGCCAGCAGCCACGGGCCCGGCGGGGCAGATACGCAGTATTTT.